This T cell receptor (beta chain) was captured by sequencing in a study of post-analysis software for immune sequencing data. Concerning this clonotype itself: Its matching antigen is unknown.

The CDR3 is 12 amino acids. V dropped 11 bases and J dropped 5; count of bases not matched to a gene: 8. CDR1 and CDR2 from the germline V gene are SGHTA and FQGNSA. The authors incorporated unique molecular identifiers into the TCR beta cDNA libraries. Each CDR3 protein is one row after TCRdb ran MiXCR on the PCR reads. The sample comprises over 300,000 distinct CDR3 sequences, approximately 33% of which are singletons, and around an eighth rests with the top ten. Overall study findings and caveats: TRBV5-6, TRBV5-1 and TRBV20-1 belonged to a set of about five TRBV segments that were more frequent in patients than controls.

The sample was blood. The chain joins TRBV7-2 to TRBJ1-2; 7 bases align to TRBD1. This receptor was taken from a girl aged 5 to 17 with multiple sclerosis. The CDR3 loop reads CAWVGGKYGYTF. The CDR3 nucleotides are TGTGCCTGGGTAGGGGGCAAGTATGGCTACACCTTC.